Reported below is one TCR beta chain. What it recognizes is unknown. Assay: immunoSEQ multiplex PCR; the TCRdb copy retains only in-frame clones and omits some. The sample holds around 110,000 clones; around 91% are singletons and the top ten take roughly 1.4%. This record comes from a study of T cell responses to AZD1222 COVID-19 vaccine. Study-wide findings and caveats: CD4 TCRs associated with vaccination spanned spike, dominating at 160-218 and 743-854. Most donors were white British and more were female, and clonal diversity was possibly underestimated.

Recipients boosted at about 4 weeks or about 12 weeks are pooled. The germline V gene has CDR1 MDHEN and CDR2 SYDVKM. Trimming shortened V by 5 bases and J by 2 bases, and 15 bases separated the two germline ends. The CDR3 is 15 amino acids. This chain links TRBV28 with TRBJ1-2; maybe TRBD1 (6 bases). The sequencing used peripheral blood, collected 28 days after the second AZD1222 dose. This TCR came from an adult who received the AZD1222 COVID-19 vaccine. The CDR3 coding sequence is TGTGCCAGCAGTATATTGGACAGTACCAACTATGGCTACACCTTC. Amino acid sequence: CASSILDSTNYGYTF.